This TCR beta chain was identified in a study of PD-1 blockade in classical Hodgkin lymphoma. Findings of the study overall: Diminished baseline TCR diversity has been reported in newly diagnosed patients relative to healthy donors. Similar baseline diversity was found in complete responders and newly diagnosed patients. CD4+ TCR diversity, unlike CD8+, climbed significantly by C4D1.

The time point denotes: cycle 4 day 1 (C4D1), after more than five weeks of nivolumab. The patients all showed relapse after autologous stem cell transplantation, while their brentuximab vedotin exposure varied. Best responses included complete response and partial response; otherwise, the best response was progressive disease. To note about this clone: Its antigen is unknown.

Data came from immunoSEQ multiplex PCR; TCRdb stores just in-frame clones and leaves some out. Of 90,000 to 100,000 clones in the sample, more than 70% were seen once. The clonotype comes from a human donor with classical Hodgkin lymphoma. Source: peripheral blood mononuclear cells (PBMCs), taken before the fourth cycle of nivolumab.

CDR3 protein: CASSEFLGGADTQYF. In DNA form, the CDR3 reads TGTGCCAGCAGTGAATTTCTGGGAGGCGCAGATACGCAGTATTTT. The chain links TRBV2 to TRBJ2-3; weak D call: TRBD2 (6 bases). The CDR3 runs 15 residues. Germline CDR1 SNHLY, CDR2 FYNNEI. V dropped 2 bases and J dropped 4 bases, with 13 bases sitting between them. Combining the CDR3 with reference TRBV2 and TRBJ2-3 gives the whole variable domain EPEVTQTPSHQVTQMGQEVILRCVPISNHLYFYWYRQILGQKVEFLVSFYNNEISEKSEIFDDQFSVERPDGSNFTLKIRSTKLEDSAMYFCASSEFLGGADTQYFGPGTRLTVL.